This T cell receptor beta chain was captured by sequencing in a study of blood T cell repertoires in COVID-19. Study as a whole: PBMCs, B-cell-depleted T cells, or T cells were the source of the cDNA or gDNA that made up the material.

This CDR3 contains 16 residues. Germline V gives CDR1 ENHRY, CDR2 SYGVKD. The ends were cut back, 4 bases at V and 0 bases at J, with 13 bases in the middle. Followed longitudinally, the Seattle patients had been enrolled during active infection. Profiled with immunoSEQ multiplex PCR; TCRdb holds only in-frame clones, not every one. Of under 300,000 clones listed, nearly 90% were seen once; the top ten hold around 2.3%. The source of this sequence is a woman in her sixties with COVID-19, enrolled during active disease. What was sequenced was peripheral blood. The chain couples TRBV10-3 to TRBJ1-3, with D perhaps matching TRBD1 (5 bases). The CDR3 sequence: CAISAGNGGSGNTIYF. The CDR3 DNA reads as TGTGCCATCAGTGCGGGAAACGGGGGCTCTGGAAACACCATATATTTT.